This entry lists 25 T cell receptor beta chains sequenced from one sample in a study of CD8 T cells in Susac syndrome. An amount of RNA that ranged from roughly 0.5 to 1 ug was reverse transcribed with random hexamers. MiXCR, applied by TCRdb to the immunoSEQ multiplex PCR reads, yields one record per CDR3 protein. The repertoire holds some 150,000 distinct CDR3 sequences, with roughly 94% as singletons. Sequenced material: CD8+ T cells from PBMCs. The receptors were gathered from a human donor in good health.

The CDR3 here is CATRDTDTQYF. In DNA form, the CDR3 reads TGTGCCACCAGAGACACAGATACGCAGTATTTT. This rearrangement joins TRBV24-1 to TRBJ2-3; D uncertain. Germline V lookup: CDR1 KGHDR, CDR2 SFDVKD. The V end was cut by 7 bases, the J end by 2 bases, with 3 bases between. The CDR3 extends over 11 amino acids.

A few counts support this clonotype. The chain joins TRBV7-3 to TRBJ2-3; the D is unclear. This CDR3 comprises 14 residues. Germline V gene data show CDR1 as SGHTA and CDR2 as FQGTGA. V shed 5 bases and J shed 0 bases, with 9 bases lying between them. CDR3 DNA sequence: TGTGCCAGCAGCCCCTCCGGTAGCACAGATACGCAGTATTTT. Translation gives CASSPSGSTDTQYF. The whole variable domain, filled in from reference TRBV7-3 and TRBJ2-3, reads GAGVSQTPSNKVTEKGKYVELRCDPISGHTALYWYRQSLGQGPEFLIYFQGTGAADDSGLPNDRFFAVRPEGSVSTLKIQRTERGDSAVYLCASSPSGSTDTQYFGPGTRLTVL.

This clonotype was detected only once. This rearrangement joins TRBV12-3 or TRBV12-4 to TRBJ1-1; D gene unclear. The V gene lost 3 bases and the J gene lost 3 bases, with 5 bases spanning the gap. The CDR3 runs to 12 residues. CDR3 amino acids: CASSFADTEAFF. In nucleotides, the CDR3 is TGTGCCAGCAGTTTCGCTGACACTGAAGCTTTCTTT.

The chain recombines TRBV7-8 with TRBJ2-7; 8 bases match TRBD2. V lost 0 bases to trimming and J lost 2 bases; unmatched junction nucleotides: 9. The CDR3 length is 17 residues. Germline V gene lookup returns CDR1 SGHVS and CDR2 FQNEAQ. DNA of the CDR3: TGTGCCAGCAGCTTAGCGTTTGCCGGGACTAGGGCCTACGAGCAGTACTTC. Protein: CASSLAFAGTRAYEQYF. Together with reference TRBV7-8 and TRBJ2-7, the CDR3 gives the full variable domain: GAGVSQSPRYKVAKRGQDVALRCDPISGHVSLFWYQQALGQGPEFLTYFQNEAQLDKSGLPSDRFFAERPEGSVSTLKIQRTQQEDSAVYLCASSLAFAGTRAYEQYFGPGTRLTVT.

The chain uses TRBV30 and TRBJ1-3; D gene uncertain. The V end lost 2 bases, the J end lost 0 bases, and 5 bases lay between the germline ends. Germline lookup yields CDR1 GTSNPN and CDR2 SVGIG (reference sequence). This CDR3 region has 13 residues. The CDR3 DNA sequence: TGTGCCTGGAGTTGGAGCTCTGGAAACACCATATATTTT. Its protein is CAWSWSSGNTIYF.

The rearrangement uses TRBV2 and TRBJ2-7; D is undetermined. Trimming shortened V by 8 bases and J by 2 bases, and 10 bases separated the two germline ends. The CDR3 has 12 amino acids. Germline values: CDR1 SNHLY, CDR2 FYNNEI. This CDR3 reads CASLGTPYEQYF. The CDR3 region has the DNA TGTGCCAGCTTGGGTACACCCTACGAGCAGTACTTC.

This sequence joins TRBV29-1 and TRBJ2-1; 7 positions agree with TRBD1. Trimming removed 7 bases from V and 5 bases from J; junction bases left unmatched: 8. The CDR3 is made up of 13 amino acids. Germline-derived CDR1 and CDR2 are SQVTM and ANQGSEA. CDR3 protein: CSAYRGLDNEQFF. DNA for the CDR3: TGCAGCGCCTACAGGGGTTTAGACAATGAGCAGTTCTTC.

DNA for the CDR3: TGCAGTGCTTCCCTCCGGGACACCTCCTACGAGCAGTACTTC. It codes for CSASLRDTSYEQYF. This chain uses TRBV20-1 with TRBJ2-7, with D tentatively TRBD1 (6 bases). Germline V lookup: CDR1 DFQATT, CDR2 SNEGSKA (reference sequence). The germline V and J ends were trimmed by 5 bases and 0 bases, with 14 bases remaining between them. The CDR3 totals 14 residues.

This chain uses TRBV4-3 with TRBJ2-6; D uncertain. The CDR3 totals 16 residues. CDR1 is LGHNA, CDR2 YSLEER, per germline. The V end was cut by 0 bases, the J end by 3 bases, with 9 bases between. The CDR3 DNA sequence: TGCGCCAGCAGCCAAGAATCCGGGCATGGGGCCAACGTCCTGACTTTC. Protein sequence: CASSQESGHGANVLTF.

The gene calls are TRBV3-1 and TRBJ2-2; D remains ambiguous. Germline V gene sequence: CDR1 LGHDT, CDR2 YNNKEL (reference sequence). The CDR3 spans 13 residues. The ends were cut back, 4 bases at V and 5 bases at J, with 8 bases in the middle. As DNA, the CDR3 is TGTGCCAGCAGCCGAACCGAGACCGGGGAGCTGTTTTTT. Its protein product is CASSRTETGELFF.

This clonotype was detected once. V usage is TRBV14 and J usage is TRBJ1-1; 9 nucleotides line up with TRBD1. Germline V lookup: CDR1 SGHDN, CDR2 FVKESK. The CDR3 loop spans 16 amino acids. With V trimmed by 1 base and J by 4 bases, 7 bases remained unmatched. CDR3 nucleotides: TGTGCCAGCAGCCAAGCGCCAGGGACAGGGATCACTGAAGCTTTCTTT. Its protein product is CASSQAPGTGITEAFF.

The CDR3 spells CSAREGYEQYF. As DNA, the CDR3 is TGCAGTGCTAGGGAGGGTTACGAGCAGTACTTC. The V gene is TRBV20-1, the J gene TRBJ2-7, with D tentatively TRBD2 (6 bases). V was trimmed by 3 bases and J by 4 bases, leaving 7 bases between them. CDR1 is DFQATT, CDR2 SNEGSKA, per germline (reference sequence). The CDR3 contains 11 residues.

The table lists this clonotype with a count of one. V usage is TRBV27 and J usage is TRBJ1-5, with a tentative D call TRBD1 (6 bases). CDR3 length: 13 residues. Germline CDR1 is MNHEY and CDR2 is SMNVEV (reference sequence). V gave up 10 bases and J gave up 4 bases, with 14 bases separating them. The CDR3 bases are TGTGCCAAACCGGACAGCTCTAATCAGCCCCAGCATTTT. Amino acids: CAKPDSSNQPQHF.

V gene TRBV29-1 combines with J gene TRBJ2-2; 7 nucleotides agree with TRBD1. V was clipped by 7 bases and J by 5 bases; unmatched bases: 10. The CDR3 contains 14 residues. Germline CDR1 and CDR2: SQVTM and ANQGSEA. CDR3 DNA: TGCAGCGCCGTCGAGGGACAGTCTACCGGGGAGCTGTTTTTT. It encodes CSAVEGQSTGELFF.

J is TRBJ2-7 and V is TRBV9; a possible D gene is TRBD1 (6 bases). Germline CDR1 is SGDLS and CDR2 is YYNGEE. The CDR3 has 16 amino acids. V lost 0 bases and J lost 0, with 13 bases in between. In DNA form, the CDR3 reads TGTGCCAGCAGCGTAGGCCGCAGGGGCTCCTCCTACGAGCAGTACTTC. It is translated as CASSVGRRGSSYEQYF.

The V and J genes are TRBV29-1 and TRBJ2-1; TRBD1 matches 7 bases. CDR1 is SQVTM and CDR2 is ANQGSEA in the germline V gene. CDR3 length: 12 amino acids. Trimming cost V 3 bases and J 5 bases; bases outside gene matches: 1. CDR3 amino acids: CSVETGHNEQFF. The CDR3 nucleotides read TGCAGCGTTGAGACAGGGCACAATGAGCAGTTCTTC.

The rearrangement joins TRBV29-1 to TRBJ1-1; 10 positions agree with TRBD1. The CDR3 covers 16 residues. CDR1 and CDR2 from the germline V gene are SQVTM and ANQGSEA. J lost 1 base, V lost 3 bases, and 8 bases had no gene match. CDR3 protein: CSVDGTGALTNTEAFF. CDR3 DNA sequence: TGCAGCGTTGATGGGACAGGGGCGCTTACGAACACTGAAGCTTTCTTT.

V and J are TRBV20-1 and TRBJ2-3; the match to TRBD2 covers 10 bases. Per germline, CDR1 DFQATT and CDR2 SNEGSKA (reference sequence). This CDR3 contains 14 residues. V lost 2 bases, J lost 3 bases, and 2 bases stayed unmatched. The CDR3, as DNA: TGCAGTGCTAGACGACTAGCGGGTACAGATACGCAGTATTTT. This gives the protein CSARRLAGTDTQYF.

This rearrangement joins TRBV6-7 to TRBJ2-2; tentative D call: TRBD1 (5 bases). TRBV6-7 belongs to the ORF category, with a function that is uncertain. Trimming shortened V by 6 bases and J by 7 bases, and 18 bases separated the two germline ends. CDR3 length equals 15 residues. Here the CDR3 DNA reads TGTGCCAGCAGACGGAATGCTCAGGGTGGCGGGGAGCTGTTTTTT. It encodes CASRRNAQGGGELFF.

The chain uses TRBV15 and TRBJ2-5, with D possibly being TRBD1 or TRBD2 (7 bases each). The V end was cut by 7 bases, the J end by 4 bases, with 28 bases between. Germline values: CDR1 LNHNV, CDR2 YYDKDF (reference sequence). The CDR3 has 18 residues. The CDR3 spells CATTIIPPREGAGETQYF. CDR3 DNA: TGTGCCACCACTATAATCCCCCCGAGGGAGGGGGCTGGAGAGACCCAGTACTTC.

This clonotype showed up just a few times. The V and J genes are TRBV27 and TRBJ2-3; D is unclear. V was clipped by 8 bases and J by 2 bases, with 5 bases between them. CDR1 and CDR2 (germline): MNHEY, SMNVEV (reference sequence). This CDR3 has 11 amino acids. The CDR3 loop is CASGPTDTQYF. CDR3 DNA: TGTGCCAGCGGCCCCACAGATACGCAGTATTTT.

The rearrangement links TRBV28 to TRBJ2-7; tentatively, D is TRBD2 (6 bases). V lost 9 bases, J lost 2 bases, and 23 bases lay in between. The CDR3 runs 16 residues. CDR1 is MDHEN, CDR2 SYDVKM, per germline. Here the CDR3 DNA reads TGTGCCAGACCCCCGACAGCCCCGGGACTTACCTACGAGCAGTACTTC. Protein: CARPPTAPGLTYEQYF.

This sequence joins TRBV20-1 and TRBJ1-1; D unclear. The V end lost 2 bases, the J end lost 6 bases, and 16 bases lay between the germline ends. Germline V gives CDR1 DFQATT, CDR2 SNEGSKA (reference sequence). The CDR3 consists of 14 residues. The CDR3 region is CSARIQPITSEAFF. For the CDR3, the DNA is TGCAGTGCTAGAATACAGCCTATAACCTCTGAAGCTTTCTTT.

The chain uses TRBV13 and TRBJ1-1; tentative D call: TRBD1 (5 bases). This CDR3 is built from 14 residues. Trimming removed 6 bases from V and 1 base from J, with 12 bases in between. The germline gives CDR1 PRHDT, CDR2 FYEKMQ (reference sequence). The CDR3 nucleotides are TGTGCCAGCAGGGGGGACGGGGGGAACACTGAAGCTTTCTTT. It translates to CASRGDGGNTEAFF.

The chain employs TRBV7-2 and TRBJ2-5; either TRBD1 or TRBD2 may fit D (5 bases each). Germline V gene data show CDR1 as SGHTA and CDR2 as FQGNSA. The CDR3 has 13 residues. V was clipped by 5 bases and J by 2 bases, with 9 bases between them. This chain's CDR3 is CASSPGPQETQYF. The CDR3 coding sequence is TGTGCCAGCAGCCCGGGGCCTCAAGAGACCCAGTACTTC.